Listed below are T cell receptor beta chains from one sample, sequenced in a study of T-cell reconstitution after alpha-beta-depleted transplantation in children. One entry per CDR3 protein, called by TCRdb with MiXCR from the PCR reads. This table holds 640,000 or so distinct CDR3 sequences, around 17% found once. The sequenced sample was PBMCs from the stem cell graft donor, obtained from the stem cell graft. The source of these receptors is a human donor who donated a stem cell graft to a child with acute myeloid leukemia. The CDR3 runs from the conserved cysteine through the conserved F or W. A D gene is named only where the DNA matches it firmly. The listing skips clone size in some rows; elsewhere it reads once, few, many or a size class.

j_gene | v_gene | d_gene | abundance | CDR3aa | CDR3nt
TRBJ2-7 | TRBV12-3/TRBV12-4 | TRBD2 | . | CASSLSLAGFYEQYF | TGTGCCAGCAGTTTATCGCTAGCGGGGTTCTACGAGCAGTACTTC
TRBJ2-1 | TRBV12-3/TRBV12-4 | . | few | CASSLVEQGHEQFF | TGTGCCAGCAGTTTAGTTGAGCAGGGGCATGAGCAGTTCTTC
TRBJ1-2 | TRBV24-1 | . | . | CATRDLGGYTF | TGTGCCACCAGGGACCTCGGTGGCTACACCTTC
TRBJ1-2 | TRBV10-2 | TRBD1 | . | CASMTGRDGYTF | TGCGCCAGCATGACAGGGAGGGACGGCTACACCTTC
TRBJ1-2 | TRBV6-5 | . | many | CASSYGTTNYGYTF | TGTGCCAGCAGTTACGGGACAACTAACTATGGCTACACCTTC
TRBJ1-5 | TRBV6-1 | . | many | CASSPIQGRQPQHF | TGTGCCAGCAGTCCTATACAGGGAAGGCAGCCCCAGCATTTT
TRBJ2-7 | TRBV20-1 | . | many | CSSARTASYEQYF | TGCAGTTCGGCCCGGACCGCCTCCTACGAGCAGTACTTC
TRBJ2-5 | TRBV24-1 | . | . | CATSDLRQEETQYF | TGTGCCACCAGTGATTTGCGGCAGGAGGAGACCCAGTACTTC
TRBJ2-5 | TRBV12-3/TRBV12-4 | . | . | CASSPRSETQYF | TGTGCCAGCAGCCCTCGGTCAGAGACCCAGTACTTC
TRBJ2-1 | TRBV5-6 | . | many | CASSLSTEQFF | TGTGCCAGCAGCTTGTCGACCGAGCAGTTCTTC
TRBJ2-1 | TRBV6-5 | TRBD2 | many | CASSFGGASYNEQFF | TGTGCCAGCAGTTTCGGGGGGGCGTCCTACAATGAGCAGTTCTTC
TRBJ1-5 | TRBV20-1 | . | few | CSARGLYDSYNQPQHF | TGCAGTGCTAGGGGACTCTATGACAGCTACAATCAGCCCCAGCATTTT
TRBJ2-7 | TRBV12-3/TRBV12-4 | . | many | CASSQRAGPNYEQYF | TGTGCCAGCAGTCAGCGGGCAGGACCAAACTACGAGCAGTACTTC
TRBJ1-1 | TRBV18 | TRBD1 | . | CASSPRDRGEAFF | TGTGCCAGCTCACCACGGGACAGGGGCGAAGCTTTCTTT
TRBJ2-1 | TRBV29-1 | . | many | CSVEGVYNEQFF | TGCAGCGTTGAAGGGGTGTACAATGAGCAGTTCTTC
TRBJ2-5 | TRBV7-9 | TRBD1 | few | CASSHRTGGLETQYF | TGTGCCAGCAGCCATCGGACAGGGGGGTTGGAGACCCAGTACTTC
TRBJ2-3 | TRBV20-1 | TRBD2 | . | CSARESGLAGSSTDTQYF | TGCAGTGCTAGAGAATCGGGACTAGCGGGTTCTAGCACAGATACGCAGTATTTT
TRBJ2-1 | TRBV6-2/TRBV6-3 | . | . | CASRPDTPNEQFF | TGTGCCAGCAGACCCGATACTCCCAATGAGCAGTTCTTC
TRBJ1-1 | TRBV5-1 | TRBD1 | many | CASSLRQGPTEAFF | TGCGCCAGCAGCCTACGACAGGGCCCCACTGAAGCTTTCTTT
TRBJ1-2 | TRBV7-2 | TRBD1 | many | CASSFGTGYGYTF | TGTGCCAGCAGTTTCGGGACAGGATATGGCTACACCTTC
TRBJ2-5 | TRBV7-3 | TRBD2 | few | CASSLLAGAPSETQYF | TGTGCCAGCAGCTTACTAGCGGGGGCCCCGTCCGAGACCCAGTACTTC
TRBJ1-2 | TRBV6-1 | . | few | CASSENGREFGYTF | TGTGCCAGCAGTGAAAATGGCAGGGAATTCGGCTACACCTTC